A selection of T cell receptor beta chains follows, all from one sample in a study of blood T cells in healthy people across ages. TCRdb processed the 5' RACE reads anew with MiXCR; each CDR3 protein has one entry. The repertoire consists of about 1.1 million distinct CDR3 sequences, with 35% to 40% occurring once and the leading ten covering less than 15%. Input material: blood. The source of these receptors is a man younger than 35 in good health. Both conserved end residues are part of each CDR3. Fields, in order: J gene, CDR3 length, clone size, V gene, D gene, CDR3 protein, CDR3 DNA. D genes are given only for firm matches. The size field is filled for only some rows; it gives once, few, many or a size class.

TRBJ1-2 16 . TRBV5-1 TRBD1 CASSPSRGGEVYGYTF TGCGCCAGCAGCCCTTCCAGAGGGGGCGAGGTCTATGGCTACACCTTC
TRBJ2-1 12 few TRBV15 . CARRHVPLREFF TGTGCCAGGAGACACGTACCCCTACGGGAGTTCTTC
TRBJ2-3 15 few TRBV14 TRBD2 CASSRTSGGMDTQYF TGTGCCAGCAGCCGGACTAGCGGGGGGATGGATACGCAGTATTTT
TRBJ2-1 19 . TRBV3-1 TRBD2 CASSPQPGLAGRTYNEQFF TGTGCCAGCAGCCCGCAACCCGGACTAGCGGGGAGGACCTACAATGAGCAGTTCTTC
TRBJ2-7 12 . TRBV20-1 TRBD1 CSVGDREYEQYF TGCAGTGTGGGGGACAGGGAGTACGAGCAGTACTTC
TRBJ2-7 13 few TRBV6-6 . CATHFGPNYEQYF TGTGCCACGCATTTCGGGCCAAACTACGAGCAGTACTTC
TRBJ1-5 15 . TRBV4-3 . CASSQELYSSQPQHF TGCGCCAGCAGCCAAGAGTTGTATAGCAGTCAGCCCCAGCATTTT
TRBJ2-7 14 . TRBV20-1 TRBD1 CSAKLTGETYEQYF TGCAGTGCTAAGCTCACAGGGGAGACCTACGAGCAGTACTTC
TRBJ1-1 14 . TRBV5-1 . CASSFIPGNTEAFF TGCGCCAGCAGCTTTATTCCAGGGAACACTGAAGCTTTCTTT
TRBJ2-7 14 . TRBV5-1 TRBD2 CASGSASGGNEQYF TGCGCCAGCGGCTCTGCTAGCGGGGGTAATGAGCAGTACTTC
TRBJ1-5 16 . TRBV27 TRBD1 CASRQNRDRVYQPQHF TGTGCCAGCAGACAAAACCGGGACAGGGTGTACCAGCCCCAGCATTTT
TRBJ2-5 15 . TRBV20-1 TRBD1 CSLGDSVFLQETQYF TGCAGTCTGGGGGACAGTGTGTTTCTTCAAGAGACCCAGTACTTC
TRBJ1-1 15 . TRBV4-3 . CASSTHREWETEAFF TGCGCCAGCAGCACCCACAGGGAATGGGAAACTGAAGCTTTCTTT
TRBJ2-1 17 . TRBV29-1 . CSVEDVLRGSSYNGQFF TGCAGCGTTGAAGATGTTCTCCGGGGGAGCTCCTACAATGGGCAGTTCTTC
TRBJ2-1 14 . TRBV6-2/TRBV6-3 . CASSYLSRVYEQFF TGTGCCAGCAGTTACTTGTCCAGGGTTTATGAGCAGTTCTTC
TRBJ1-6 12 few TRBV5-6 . CASSRGNPPLHF TGTGCCAGCAGCCGGGGTAACCCACCCCTCCACTTT
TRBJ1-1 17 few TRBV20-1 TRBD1 CSASPLDRGVSNTEAFF TGCAGTGCTAGCCCCCTAGACAGGGGAGTATCGAACACTGAAGCTTTCTTT